Given below is one TCR beta chain in context. Its antigen is unknown. TCRdb ran MiXCR on the reads and lists one entry per CDR3 protein. The profile shows under 500,000 distinct CDR3 sequences, about two fifths of them singletons. V dropped 3 bases and J dropped 4 bases, with 18 bases sitting between them. Germline V gene data show CDR1 as SNHLY and CDR2 as FYNNEI. The CDR3 is 16 amino acids. The record originates from a study of T cell repertoires in cytomegalovirus infection. Material: cultured PBMCs, obtained from culture after CMV antigen stimulation. The TCR originated in a human donor in good health (CMV status not recorded). Some clones in this sample may be carry-over from other donors' samples. The chain uses TRBV2 and TRBJ1-2, with TRBD1 as a possible D gene (6 bases). CDR3 nucleotide sequence: TGTGCCAGCAGTGACGCGGGGGCCCTAGCCCTCTATGGCTACACCTTC. Encoded protein: CASSDAGALALYGYTF. The whole variable domain, remainder taken from reference TRBV2 and TRBJ1-2, is EPEVTQTPSHQVTQMGQEVILRCVPISNHLYFYWYRQILGQKVEFLVSFYNNEISEKSEIFDDQFSVERPDGSNFTLKIRSTKLEDSAMYFCASSDAGALALYGYTFGSGTRLTVV.